This is a list of T cell receptor beta chains from one sample in a study of cytomegalovirus exposure and HLA in healthy donors. Generated by immunoSEQ multiplex PCR, the TCRdb table keeps only in-frame clones and is missing some. The sample shows tens of thousands of clones, over 85% of them seen only once. The sequenced sample consisted of PBMCs. All receptors derive from a woman under 30 in good health and CMV-seronegative. CDR3s include the opening cysteine and the closing phenylalanine or tryptophan. A D gene is named only where the DNA matches it firmly. The listing skips clone size in some rows; elsewhere it reads once, few, many or a size class.

j_call	v_call	d_call	clone_size	cdr3_nt	cdr3_aa
TRBJ1-4	TRBV6-6	-	-	TGTGCCAGCAGTTTCCTTTGGAGCGCCGCTAATGAAAAACTGTTTTTT	CASSFLWSAANEKLFF
TRBJ1-1	TRBV7-8	-	-	TGTGCCAGCAGCTGGGGGGATGAACGGACTGAAGCTTTCTTT	CASSWGDERTEAFF
TRBJ2-3	TRBV4-1	TRBD2	-	TGCGCCAGCAGCCAAGAACCCCCAGCGGGGACCCATTATGCGCAGTATTTT	CASSQEPPAGTHYAQYF
TRBJ2-3	TRBV11-1	TRBD2	-	TGTGCCAGCAGCTCCCAGCGGGGGGGGAGGGCAGATACGCAGTATTTT	CASSSQRGGRADTQYF
TRBJ1-5	TRBV18	-	-	TGTGCCAGCCGAAGTGGTGGGGGCGATCAGCCCCAGCATTTT	CASRSGGGDQPQHF
TRBJ2-1	TRBV5-6	-	once	TGTGCCAGCATCCGACAGCGTTCGTCCTACAATGAGCAGTTCTTC	CASIRQRSSYNEQFF
TRBJ1-1	TRBV5-6	-	-	TGTGCCAGCAGCTTGATGTTCAGGGAGGGCACTGAAGCTTTCTTT	CASSLMFREGTEAFF
TRBJ2-2	TRBV5-1	TRBD1	-	TGCGCCAGCAGCTTAACAACAGGGGTGAATTCCGGGGAGCTGTTTTTT	CASSLTTGVNSGELFF
TRBJ2-1	TRBV12-5	TRBD2	-	TGTGCTAGTTTACTAGCGGGGGGGTATGAGCAGTTCTTC	CASLLAGGYEQFF
TRBJ1-2	TRBV7-2	-	-	TGTGCCAGCAGCTTGTGGACAGACTATGGCTACACCTTC	CASSLWTDYGYTF
TRBJ1-3	TRBV2	-	-	TGTGCCAGCAGACACCGGGACACTGAAGGAAACACCATATATTTT	CASRHRDTEGNTIYF
TRBJ2-7	TRBV7-9	TRBD2	-	TGTGCCAGCAGCTTAGCTTTCGGGGGGAGCTACGAGCAGTACTTC	CASSLAFGGSYEQYF
TRBJ1-5	TRBV5-1	TRBD1	few	TGCGCCAGCAGCTTGGGGACAGGGGGCCGACAGCCCCAGCATTTT	CASSLGTGGRQPQHF
TRBJ2-1	TRBV27	-	-	TGTGCCAGCAGTTCGGAAAGCGCATCCCACAATGAGCAGTTCTTC	CASSSESASHNEQFF
TRBJ1-2	TRBV19	-	-	TGTGCCAGTAGTGGGTGGCAGGGCTATGGCTACACCTTC	CASSGWQGYGYTF
TRBJ2-7	TRBV7-9	TRBD1	-	TGTGCCAGCAGCTCACCACAGGGGGCCAGGGACGAGCAGTACTTC	CASSSPQGARDEQYF
TRBJ2-1	TRBV15	TRBD2	-	TGTGCCACCAGCAGAGACCGGCTAGCGGGAGGCAATGAGCAGTTCTTC	CATSRDRLAGGNEQFF